These 22 T cell receptor beta chains came from one sample sequenced in a study of blood T cells in healthy people across ages. A second PCR of 7 to 11 cycles used a sample-barcoded 5' primer and a J-beta primer mix. TCRdb re-called the 5' RACE reads through MiXCR, storing one row per CDR3 protein. In the table there are about 1.4 million distinct CDR3 sequences, approximately 63% of which are singletons. The sequencing input was blood. These receptors originate from a man between 18 and 35 years old in good health.

This clonotype was observed once. The junction differs from germline at one of its ends, possibly a read error. The J gene is TRBJ2-3, the V gene TRBV3-1; TRBD2 matches at 10 bases. The CDR3 sequence is 11 residues long. CDR1 is LGHDT and CDR2 is YNNKEL in the germline V gene (reference sequence). CDR3 nucleotides: TGCTCTAGCGGGGGCACAGATGCGCAGTATTTT. Protein sequence: CSSGGTDAQYF.

This rearrangement joins TRBV4-3 to TRBJ2-6, with D uncertain. Per germline, CDR1 LGHNA and CDR2 YSLEER. V was cut by 4 bases and J by 1 base, with 8 bases left in between. The CDR3 sequence is 15 residues long. CDR3 in DNA: TGCGCCAGCAGCCCCCAATATTCTGGGGCCAACGTCCTGACTTTC. Translated, it gives CASSPQYSGANVLTF.

This chain links TRBV4-1 with TRBJ1-5; weak D call: TRBD1 (5 bases). Germline CDR1 is MGHRA and CDR2 is YSYEKL. This CDR3 contains 15 residues. The V end was cut by 1 base, the J end by 4 bases, with 11 bases between. CDR3 nucleotide sequence: TGCGCCAGCAGCCAAGTGCCAGGGAATAATCAGCCCCAGCATTTT. This sequence encodes CASSQVPGNNQPQHF.

The chain joins TRBV9 to TRBJ2-5; D remains ambiguous. CDR1 SGDLS and CDR2 YYNGEE come from the germline V gene. Trimming left V 3 bases short and J 7 bases short, with 16 bases between. The CDR3 spans 14 residues. CDR3 protein: CASSGISGPGTQYF. The CDR3 DNA reads TGTGCCAGCAGCGGGATATCCGGGCCGGGGACCCAGTACTTC.

The sample holds a few counts of this clonotype. The genes are TRBV18 and TRBJ2-7; weak D call: TRBD1 (6 bases). Deletions cut 4 bases from V and 2 bases from J, with 15 bases between. This CDR3 has 15 residues. Germline-derived CDR1 and CDR2 are KGHSH and LQKENI. In DNA form, the CDR3 reads TGTGCCAGCTCACTTCTTATTGAGGGGGCCTACGAGCAGTACTTC. Translating gives CASSLLIEGAYEQYF.

The V and J genes are TRBV20-1 and TRBJ2-7, with D hard to call. With 3 bases removed from V and 1 base from J, the gap between germline ends came to 7 bases. Germline assignment: CDR1 DFQATT and CDR2 SNEGSKA (reference sequence). The CDR3 consists of 12 residues. The CDR3 here is CSARDDSYEQYF. The CDR3 DNA sequence: TGCAGTGCTAGGGACGATTCCTACGAGCAGTACTTC.

The V call is TRBV29-1, the J call TRBJ2-1; 8 bases align to TRBD1. Germline values: CDR1 SQVTM, CDR2 ANQGSEA. Losses at the gene ends were 7 bases for V and 9 bases for J; bases not matched to a gene: 17. The CDR3 is 15 amino acids. The CDR3 bases are TGCAGCGACTCATCTCCGGGACAGGCCCACGGTGAGCAGTTCTTC. Its protein product is CSDSSPGQAHGEQFF.

The chain carries TRBV20-1 and TRBJ2-1, with D perhaps TRBD1 (5 bases). The V and J ends lost 7 bases and 0 bases respectively, with 16 bases between them. CDR3 length equals 15 residues. Per germline, CDR1 DFQATT and CDR2 SNEGSKA (reference sequence). The CDR3 coding sequence is TGCAGTGTCCCACCCCTGGACAACTCCTACAATGAGCAGTTCTTC. Translating it yields CSVPPLDNSYNEQFF.

The chain is built from TRBV12-3 or TRBV12-4 and TRBJ1-2, with 8 bases identical to TRBD1. The CDR3 covers 16 residues. Trimming cost V 5 bases and J 4 bases; bases outside gene matches: 12. CDR3 amino acids: CASSNLGDRRAYGYTF. The CDR3 DNA follows: TGTGCCAGCAGTAATTTGGGGGACAGGCGGGCCTATGGCTACACCTTC.

This clonotype was picked up a small number of times. The rearrangement joins TRBV29-1 to TRBJ2-4; 10 bases are shared with TRBD2. The J call may not be correct, given that the DNA end is closer to TRBJ2-7. CDR1 is SQVTM and CDR2 is ANQGSEA in the germline V gene. CDR3 length: 14 amino acids. The CDR3 nucleotides are TGCAGCGTCCGTAAACTAGCGGGGAATTACGAGCAGTACTTC. Translated: CSVRKLAGNYEQYF.

This clonotype was counted a few times. This chain joins TRBV25-1 and TRBJ1-2, with TRBD1 matching over 9 bases. Germline CDR1 is MGHDK and CDR2 is SYGVNS. J gave up 5 bases and V 6 bases, and 10 bases lay outside the gene matches. CDR3 size: 15 residues. CDR3 nucleotide sequence: TGTGCCAGCAGGCCAGTGGGGACAGGGTTATATGGCTACACCTTC. Protein product: CASRPVGTGLYGYTF.

J is TRBJ1-1 and V is TRBV20-1; D is perhaps TRBD1 (5 bases). The CDR3 totals 16 residues. The V and J ends lost 2 bases and 4 bases respectively, with 20 bases between them. Germline loops: CDR1 DFQATT, CDR2 SNEGSKA (reference sequence). In DNA, the CDR3 is TGCAGTGCTAGACCCCCGAGGGGCGGTTGGGGCACTGAAGCTTTCTTT. This sequence encodes CSARPPRGGWGTEAFF.

The sample holds many counts of this clonotype. The V and J genes are TRBV20-1 and TRBJ1-1; D is unclear. The germline gives CDR1 DFQATT, CDR2 SNEGSKA (reference sequence). Trimming left V 2 bases short and J 1 base short, with 5 bases between. The CDR3 totals 12 residues. Here the CDR3 DNA reads TGCAGTGCTAGATCCGGGAACACTGAAGCTTTCTTT. It specifies CSARSGNTEAFF.

The chain recombines TRBV27 with TRBJ1-5; tentative D call: TRBD1 (6 bases). Germline V gene lookup returns CDR1 MNHEY and CDR2 SMNVEV (reference sequence). The CDR3 covers 16 residues. Trimming left V 5 bases short and J 5 bases short, with 19 bases between. CDR3 in amino acids: CASSPHREWADQPQHF. CDR3 sequence (DNA): TGTGCCAGCAGTCCCCACAGGGAGTGGGCCGATCAGCCCCAGCATTTT.

CDR3 residues: CASSRTASQETQYF. CDR3 nucleotides: TGTGCCAGCAGCCGGACAGCTTCTCAAGAGACCCAGTACTTC. The V call is TRBV14, the J call TRBJ2-7; weak D call: TRBD1 (6 bases). Gene TRBJ2-5 matches the end of the DNA better, so the J call may be wrong. The CDR3 length is 14 residues. Germline lookup yields CDR1 SGHDN and CDR2 FVKESK.

This chain joins TRBV20-1 and TRBJ1-4; 8 nucleotides agree with TRBD1. The germline CDR1 and CDR2 sequences are DFQATT and SNEGSKA (reference sequence). The junction had 14 bases not matched to a gene; V was cut back by 0 bases and J by 8 bases. The CDR3 loop spans 17 amino acids. The CDR3 DNA reads TGCAGTGCTAGAGAGGCCGAGCGGACAGGGTGGCGGGAAAAACTGTTTTTT. As protein: CSAREAERTGWREKLFF.

V and J are TRBV20-1 and TRBJ2-3; D gene unclear. The ends were cut back, 1 base at V and 4 bases at J, with 9 bases in the middle. The V gene's germline CDR1 is DFQATT and CDR2 SNEGSKA (reference sequence). The CDR3 extends over 13 amino acids. The CDR3 DNA follows: TGCAGTGCTAGAGCCTCCTTCGCAGATACGCAGTATTTT. It codes for CSARASFADTQYF.

This clonotype was seen a few times. The chain is built from TRBV4-1 and TRBJ2-7; D uncertain. Germline V gives CDR1 MGHRA, CDR2 YSYEKL. The CDR3 runs to 16 residues. V was pared by 0 bases and J by 0 bases, with 12 bases between. Here the CDR3 DNA reads TGCGCCAGCAGCCAAGATCAGCTCCTTGACTCCTACGAGCAGTACTTC. Protein: CASSQDQLLDSYEQYF.

This clonotype was observed a handful of times. CDR3 residues: CASSPLRGSGANVLTF. CDR3 sequence (DNA): TGTGCCAGCAGCCCCCTCAGGGGTTCTGGGGCCAACGTCCTGACTTTC. The rearrangement joins TRBV11-2 to TRBJ2-6; a weak D match, TRBD1 (6 bases). The germline CDR1 and CDR2 sequences are SGHAT and FQNNGV. With 5 bases removed from V and 1 base from J, the gap between germline ends came to 12 bases. The CDR3 spans 16 residues.

This chain's CDR3 is CASRGGGVPQETQYF. The CDR3 coding sequence is TGTGCCAGCAGGGGAGGAGGGGTTCCCCAAGAGACCCAGTACTTC. The V gene is TRBV7-2, the J gene TRBJ2-5; weak D call: TRBD2 (6 bases). The CDR3 loop spans 15 amino acids. The V end was cut by 6 bases, the J end by 1 base, with 15 bases between. The V gene's germline CDR1 is SGHTA and CDR2 FQGNSA.

V and J are TRBV20-1 and TRBJ2-5; the D gene is possibly TRBD2 (6 bases). The DNA end is more similar to TRBJ2-7, so the J call may be wrong. Per the germline V gene, CDR1 is DFQATT and CDR2 is SNEGSKA (reference sequence). CDR3 size: 15 residues. CDR3: CSASPGEVMTYEQYF. The CDR3 DNA reads TGCAGTGCTAGCCCCGGGGAGGTAATGACTTACGAGCAGTACTTC.

This chain connects TRBV20-1 to TRBJ2-1; D unresolved. Germline V gene lookup returns CDR1 DFQATT and CDR2 SNEGSKA (reference sequence). CDR3 length: 11 residues. Trimming shortened V by 0 bases and J by 9 bases, and 6 bases separated the two germline ends. The CDR3 nucleotides are TGCAGTGCTAGAGACGGATTTGAGCAGTTCTTC. Translation gives CSARDGFEQFF.